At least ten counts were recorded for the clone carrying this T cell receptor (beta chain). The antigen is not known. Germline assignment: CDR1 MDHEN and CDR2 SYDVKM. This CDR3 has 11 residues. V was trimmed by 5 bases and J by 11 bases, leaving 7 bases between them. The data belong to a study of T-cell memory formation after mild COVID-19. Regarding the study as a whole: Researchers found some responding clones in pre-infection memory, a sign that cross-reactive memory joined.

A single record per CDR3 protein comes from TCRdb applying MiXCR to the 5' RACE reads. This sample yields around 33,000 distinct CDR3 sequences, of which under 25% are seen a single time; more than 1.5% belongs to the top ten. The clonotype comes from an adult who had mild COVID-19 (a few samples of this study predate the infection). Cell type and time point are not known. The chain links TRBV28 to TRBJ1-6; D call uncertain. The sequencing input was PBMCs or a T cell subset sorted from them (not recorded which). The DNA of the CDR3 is TGTGCCAGCAGTCCGTTAACACCCCTCCACTTT. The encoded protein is CASSPLTPLHF.